This entry describes one T cell receptor beta chain. This sample is drawn from a study of cytomegalovirus exposure and HLA in healthy donors. Germline CDR1 is SGHRS and CDR2 is YFSETQ. This CDR3 spans 15 amino acids. The V segment lost 3 bases and the J segment 6 bases; nucleotides outside the gene matches: 5. The repertoire was sequenced with immunoSEQ multiplex PCR; TCRdb's copy has only in-frame clones and lacks some. The table has approximately 120,000 clones, roughly 90% seen once; the top ten hold roughly 2%. Sample: PBMCs. This sequence joins TRBV5-1 and TRBJ2-1; 11 nucleotides agree with TRBD2. The sequence derives from a woman aged 18 to 35 in good health and CMV-seronegative. DNA for the CDR3: TGCGCCAGCAGCTCATCCGGGACTAGCGGCAATGAGCAGTTCTTC. Translation: CASSSSGTSGNEQFF.